The 14 T cell receptor beta chains reported below all come from one sample, sequenced in a study of T cells in localized non-small cell lung cancer. Measured with immunoSEQ multiplex PCR; TCRdb has only the in-frame clones, and not every one. The table lists roughly 39,000 clones, around 87% of them singletons. Source: peripheral blood, taken before any cancer treatment. The receptors were sampled from a man aged 18 to 55 with stage I lung adenocarcinoma.

The chain employs TRBV9 and TRBJ1-6; perhaps TRBD1 as D (5 bases). Germline-derived CDR1 and CDR2 are SGDLS and YYNGEE. Trimming cost V 0 bases and J 7 bases, with 14 bases left between them. The length of the CDR3 is 16 residues. CDR3 loop: CASSVATGGGNSPLHF. The CDR3 DNA follows: TGTGCCAGCAGCGTAGCTACTGGGGGTGGGAATTCACCCCTCCACTTT.

V usage is TRBV27 and J usage is TRBJ1-2; tentative D call: TRBD1 (5 bases). Germline V gene lookup returns CDR1 MNHEY and CDR2 SMNVEV (reference sequence). The CDR3 contains 14 residues. V lost 4 bases and J 7 bases, leaving 16 bases between the germline ends. As DNA, the CDR3 is TGTGCCAGCAGTTCCGGGGGAGGGGAGGTTGGCTACACCTTC. This gives the protein CASSSGGGEVGYTF.

The V and J genes are TRBV6-1 and TRBJ1-2; no clear D. The CDR3 sequence is 15 residues long. Trimming removed 3 bases at V and 3 bases at J, with 14 bases between. The germline gives CDR1 MNHNS, CDR2 SASEGT. The CDR3 sequence: CASSDAGSTYYGYTF. The CDR3 coding sequence is TGTGCCAGCAGTGACGCGGGGTCTACATACTATGGCTACACCTTC.

V is TRBV5-1 and J is TRBJ2-7; the D gene could be TRBD1 or TRBD2 (5 bases each). Germline CDR1 and CDR2: SGHRS and YFSETQ. V lost 4 bases to trimming and J lost 2 bases, with 28 bases between them. There are 19 residues in the CDR3. CDR3 sequence: CASSGLNPRLTGGTYEQYF. In nucleotides, the CDR3 is TGCGCCAGCAGCGGGCTCAACCCCCGACTTACAGGAGGAACCTACGAGCAGTACTTC.

There are a few counts of this clone. This chain joins TRBV11-2 and TRBJ1-2; tentative D call: TRBD1 (6 bases). Deletions cut 5 bases from V and 2 bases from J, with 15 bases between. CDR3 size: 15 residues. Germline lookup yields CDR1 SGHAT and CDR2 FQNNGV. CDR3 nucleotide sequence: TGTGCCAGCAGCGTCAGCAGGGGAGTCAACTATGGCTACACCTTC. It specifies CASSVSRGVNYGYTF. Full variable domain (rest looked up from reference TRBV11-2 and TRBJ1-2): EAGVAQSPRYKIIEKRQSVAFWCNPISGHATLYWYQQILGQGPKLLIQFQNNGVVDDSQLPKDRFSAERLKGVDSTLKIQPAKLEDSAVYLCASSVSRGVNYGYTFGSGTRLTVV.

This chain connects TRBV14 to TRBJ1-2, with unresolved D. Germline V CDR1 and CDR2: SGHDN, FVKESK. This CDR3 contains 13 residues. Trimming took 4 bases from V and 2 from J, leaving 8 bases between them. CDR3 in DNA: TGTGCCAGCAGCCGGGGTAACAACTATGGCTACACCTTC. Protein sequence: CASSRGNNYGYTF.

The CDR3 reads CASSRKTGTGELFF. The CDR3 DNA sequence: TGTGCCAGTAGTAGGAAAACAGGAACCGGGGAGCTGTTTTTT. The chain recombines TRBV19 with TRBJ2-2; D perhaps matches TRBD1 (5 bases). This CDR3 contains 14 residues. Trimming pared 4 bases from V and 5 bases from J, leaving 11 bases between. CDR1 and CDR2 (germline): LNHDA, SQIVND (reference sequence).

This clone was counted between two and nine times. The chain has TRBV28 and TRBJ2-7, with a weak D call TRBD2 (5 bases). Trimming took off 5 bases at V and 7 bases at J, with 9 bases between the two ends. CDR3 length equals 11 residues. Germline V gene data show CDR1 as MDHEN and CDR2 as SYDVKM. CDR3 protein: CASSIREEQYF. CDR3 coding DNA: TGTGCCAGCAGTATACGGGAAGAGCAGTACTTC.

The chain links TRBV11-1 to TRBJ2-5; D gene uncertain. Trimming pared 3 bases from V and 0 bases from J, leaving 8 bases between. CDR1 and CDR2 (germline): SGHAT, FQDESV (reference sequence). The CDR3 has 14 residues. CDR3 coding DNA: TGTGCCAGCAGCTTGCAGTACTACCAAGAGACCCAGTACTTC. Encoded protein: CASSLQYYQETQYF.

The CDR3 is CASSLSGGTEAFF. CDR3 coding DNA: TGTGCCAGCAGCTTATCAGGGGGCACTGAAGCTTTCTTT. V is TRBV11-1 and J is TRBJ1-1; 7 bases are shared with TRBD1. The CDR3 consists of 13 residues. CDR1 is SGHAT and CDR2 is FQDESV in the germline V gene (reference sequence). V trimming: 2 bases; J trimming: 4 bases; junction bases outside the gene matches: 1.

There are a few counts of this clone. The chain carries TRBV5-1 and TRBJ2-7; TRBD1 is a possible D gene (5 bases). Germline V lookup: CDR1 SGHRS, CDR2 YFSETQ. V shed 4 bases and J shed 4 bases, with 18 bases lying between them. The CDR3 loop spans 15 amino acids. Written as DNA, the CDR3 is TGCGCCAGCAGCAAACTGGAGACAGTTCAATACGAGCAGTACTTC. This translates into CASSKLETVQYEQYF.

The chain is built from TRBV2 and TRBJ1-4; D unresolved. The CDR3 sequence is 14 residues long. CDR1 is SNHLY and CDR2 is FYNNEI in the germline V gene. Trimming removed 5 bases at V and 4 bases at J, with 11 bases between. The CDR3 nucleotides read TGTGCCAGCAGTTACGGTGGTGGTAATGAAAAACTGTTTTTT. Translated: CASSYGGGNEKLFF.

In its sample, this clone ranks as medium-sized. The chain couples TRBV7-9 to TRBJ2-7; D uncertain. Trimming took 5 bases from V and 3 from J, leaving 8 bases between them. CDR1 is SEHNR and CDR2 is FQNEAQ in the germline V gene (reference sequence). This CDR3 region has 12 residues. The CDR3 here is CASSNDGYEQYF. The CDR3 region has the DNA TGTGCCAGCAGCAACGACGGCTACGAGCAGTACTTC.

The chain is built from TRBV6-5 and TRBJ1-4; D is unclear. V lost 4 bases and J lost 2, with 11 bases in between. CDR1 MNHEY and CDR2 SVGAGI come from the germline V gene. There are 15 residues in the CDR3. The DNA of the CDR3 is TGTGCCAGCAGTTCCCGATATTTCACTAATGAAAAACTGTTTTTT. It translates to CASSSRYFTNEKLFF.